One sample yielded the 27 T cell receptor beta chains listed below, sequenced in a study of cytomegalovirus exposure and HLA in healthy donors. In the PCR, 60 Vbeta and 13 Jbeta primers were used. The method was immunoSEQ multiplex PCR; TCRdb's version includes in-frame clones alone and lacks a portion of them. The top ten hold approximately 3.6% of the sample, which has approximately 93,000 clones, approximately 80% seen once. The sample comprised PBMCs. Receptors were obtained from a man aged 45-65 years in good health and CMV-seronegative.

There are a few counts of this clone. The J gene is TRBJ1-2, the V gene TRBV7-2, with unresolved D. The length of the CDR3 is 13 residues. The germline V and J ends were trimmed by 0 bases and 7 bases, with 9 bases remaining between them. Germline CDR1 is SGHTA and CDR2 is FQGNSA. In DNA, the CDR3 is TGTGCCAGCAGCTTAGCGCTGCGGGGTGGCTACACCTTC. It translates to CASSLALRGGYTF.

The chain recombines TRBV15 with TRBJ2-7; tentative D call: TRBD1 (5 bases). In germline, CDR1 is LNHNV, CDR2 YYDKDF (reference sequence). This CDR3 has 17 residues. V lost 0 bases and J lost 1, with 16 bases in between. In DNA form, the CDR3 reads TGTGCCACCAGCAGAGATCACACGGCAGGGCCTTCCTACGAGCAGTACTTC. Its protein product is CATSRDHTAGPSYEQYF.

This chain uses TRBV11-2 with TRBJ2-7, with D possibly being TRBD2 (5 bases). The CDR3 loop spans 14 amino acids. Trimming pared 1 base from V and 0 bases from J, leaving 7 bases between. The germline gives CDR1 SGHAT, CDR2 FQNNGV. The CDR3 DNA reads TGTGCCAGCAGCTTAGCGGGGAGCTCCTACGAGCAGTACTTC. It codes for CASSLAGSSYEQYF.

This clone has a single count. The V and J genes are TRBV15 and TRBJ1-4; D ambiguous. Germline V lookup: CDR1 LNHNV, CDR2 YYDKDF (reference sequence). V gave up 6 bases and J gave up 0 bases, with 14 bases separating them. The CDR3 extends over 16 amino acids. DNA for the CDR3: TGTGCCACCAGGAGCCGTCGAGCTTCAACTAATGAAAAACTGTTTTTT. Protein product: CATRSRRASTNEKLFF.

The chain couples TRBV13 to TRBJ2-5; D unclear. The closer fit of TRBJ2-7 to the DNA end suggests the J call may be wrong. The CDR3 has 13 amino acids. Germline CDR1 reads PRHDT; CDR2 reads FYEKMQ (reference sequence). The CDR3 DNA sequence: TGTGCCAGCAGCTTAAAAGGGTGGGGCGAGCAGTACTTC. Translated: CASSLKGWGEQYF.

V usage is TRBV6-1 and J usage is TRBJ1-2; D perhaps matches TRBD1 (5 bases). The CDR3 is made up of 13 amino acids. Germline lookup yields CDR1 MNHNS and CDR2 SASEGT. V shed 7 bases and J shed 8 bases, with 17 bases lying between them. CDR3 in amino acids: CASNPPGKGGYTF. The CDR3 region has the DNA TGTGCCAGCAACCCGCCAGGGAAAGGCGGCTACACCTTC.

The chain combines TRBV12-5 with TRBJ2-3, with D possibly TRBD2 on 6 matching bases. Between the trimmed V and J ends, which lost 3 bases and 4 bases, there was a span of 8 bases. CDR1 LGHNT and CDR2 FRNRAP come from the germline V gene. This CDR3 has 13 amino acids. The CDR3 DNA follows: TGTGCTAGTGGTTTAGGCGGGGCAGATACGCAGTATTTT. This sequence encodes CASGLGGADTQYF.

The J gene is TRBJ2-5, the V gene TRBV28; 9 nucleotides align to TRBD1. The better agreement between TRBJ2-7 and the DNA end casts doubt on the J call. Germline CDR1 is MDHEN and CDR2 is SYDVKM. The CDR3 runs to 13 residues. CDR3 residues: CASSPTGGSEQYF. DNA for the CDR3: TGTGCCAGCAGCCCGACAGGGGGGAGCGAGCAGTACTTC.

CDR3 region: CASSFTGQGAREQYF. For the CDR3, the DNA is TGTGCCAGCAGTTTCACCGGACAGGGGGCTAGGGAGCAGTACTTC. V and J are TRBV6-6 and TRBJ2-7, with TRBD1 matching over 11 bases. V gave up 4 bases and J gave up 7 bases; unmatched junction bases: 9. Germline V gene data show CDR1 as MNHNY and CDR2 as SVGAGI (reference sequence). The CDR3 is 15 amino acids.

The rearrangement joins TRBV6-5 to TRBJ1-2; maybe TRBD1 (5 bases). V was cut by 0 bases and J by 8 bases, with 10 bases left in between. This CDR3 is 13 amino acids long. Germline assignment: CDR1 MNHEY and CDR2 SVGAGI. The CDR3 DNA follows: TGTGCCAGCAGTTACTCAGGGGATGCCGGCTACACCTTC. Encoded protein: CASSYSGDAGYTF.

V is TRBV6-1 and J is TRBJ1-5; D remains ambiguous. CDR3 length equals 12 residues. The germline CDR1 and CDR2 sequences are MNHNS and SASEGT. V was clipped by 8 bases and J by 3 bases, with 8 bases between them. CDR3 nucleotide sequence: TGTGCCAGCGGAGGGTACAATCAGCCCCAGCATTTT. Protein product: CASGGYNQPQHF.

This chain joins TRBV5-4 and TRBJ1-2; 7 nucleotides line up with TRBD1. Germline CDR1 reads SGHNT; CDR2 reads YYREEE (reference sequence). The V segment lost 4 bases and the J segment 4 bases; nucleotides outside the gene matches: 13. The CDR3 length is 16 residues. The CDR3 bases are TGTGCCAGCAGCGGAAGTGGACTGACAGGGAGCTATGGCTACACCTTC. Translated: CASSGSGLTGSYGYTF.

The rearrangement uses TRBV7-9 and TRBJ2-1; 9 nucleotides align to TRBD2. V was pared by 1 base and J by 9 bases, with 10 bases of the junction left unmatched. The CDR3 has 16 residues. CDR1 and CDR2 from the germline V gene are SEHNR and FQNEAQ (reference sequence). The CDR3 DNA reads as TGTGCCAGCAGCTTAGACGCGGGAGGGCCGACGGGTGAGCAGTTCTTC. Translation: CASSLDAGGPTGEQFF.

The chain joins TRBV7-2 to TRBJ2-7; 13 bases fit TRBD2. The CDR3 runs 13 residues. In germline, CDR1 is SGHTA, CDR2 FQGNSA. Trimming cost V 5 bases and J 13 bases; bases outside gene matches: 8. CDR3 region: CASSPGLAGEPYF. As DNA, the CDR3 is TGTGCCAGCAGCCCCGGACTAGCGGGAGAACCTTACTTC.

The chain uses TRBV10-1 and TRBJ2-7, with a tentative D call TRBD2 (5 bases). The CDR3 loop spans 14 amino acids. The germline CDR1 and CDR2 sequences are WNHNN and SYGVQD (reference sequence). V was cut by 6 bases and J by 3 bases, with 15 bases left in between. The CDR3 DNA follows: TGCGCCAGCAGCTTGGACTCGAACAACTACGAGCAGTACTTC. Its translation: CASSLDSNNYEQYF.

The rearrangement uses TRBV28 and TRBJ2-3, with TRBD1 as a possible D gene (5 bases). V gave up 2 bases and J gave up 9 bases, with 9 bases separating them. Germline values: CDR1 MDHEN, CDR2 SYDVKM. CDR3 length: 12 amino acids. The CDR3 DNA sequence: TGTGCCAGCAGTTTAGGACAAGCCACGCAGTATTTT. Translating gives CASSLGQATQYF. The complete variable domain, with remaining parts taken from reference TRBV28 and TRBJ2-3, reads DVKVTQSSRYLVKRTGEKVFLECVQDMDHENMFWYRQDPGLGLRLIYFSYDVKMKEKGDIPEGYSVSREKKERFSLILESASTNQTSMYLCASSLGQATQYFGPGTRLTVL.

This chain connects TRBV19 to TRBJ1-4, with 9 bases fitting TRBD1. The V gene's germline CDR1 is LNHDA and CDR2 SQIVND (reference sequence). With V trimmed by 5 bases and J by 5 bases, 9 bases remained unmatched. The CDR3 totals 16 residues. CDR3 sequence reads: CASSAPRDRDNEKLFF. The CDR3 DNA is TGTGCCAGTAGTGCACCCCGGGACAGGGACAATGAAAAACTGTTTTTT.

The chain links TRBV4-3 to TRBJ2-7; TRBD1 agrees at 7 bases. With 3 bases clipped from V and 5 bases from J, the junction kept 7 bases outside the gene matches. The length of the CDR3 is 14 residues. Germline V gives CDR1 LGHNA, CDR2 YSLEER. The CDR3 sequence: CASSQDVQGDEQYF. The CDR3 DNA sequence: TGCGCCAGCAGCCAGGATGTTCAGGGGGACGAGCAGTACTTC.

DNA for the CDR3: TGCGCCAGCAGCTCACCCCAGCGGGAGACTTGGACAGATACGCAGTATTTT. Protein sequence: CASSSPQRETWTDTQYF. The chain carries TRBV5-1 and TRBJ2-3; 8 positions agree with TRBD2. The length of the CDR3 is 17 residues. The V gene end was trimmed by 3 bases and the J gene end by 3 bases; junction bases not matched to a gene: 12. Germline CDR1 SGHRS, CDR2 YFSETQ.

The chain uses TRBV7-9 and TRBJ1-1; TRBD1 agrees at 11 bases. J lost 10 bases, V lost 10 bases, and 14 bases had no gene match. The V gene's germline CDR1 is SEHNR and CDR2 FQNEAQ (reference sequence). This CDR3 is 14 amino acids long. The DNA for the CDR3 is TGTGCCATTCTATCCGGGACAGGGGGGAAATTAGCTTTCTTT. Encoded protein: CAILSGTGGKLAFF.

The CDR3 reads CASSEIPALLQGDTQYF. In DNA form, the CDR3 reads TGTGCCAGCAGTGAAATCCCGGCACTCCTCCAGGGAGATACGCAGTATTTT. V usage is TRBV6-1 and J usage is TRBJ2-3; a weak D match, TRBD1 (5 bases). CDR3 size: 17 residues. CDR1 is MNHNS and CDR2 is SASEGT in the germline V gene. Trimming removed 2 bases from V and 5 bases from J, with 20 bases in between.

V gene TRBV25-1 combines with J gene TRBJ2-3; 7 nucleotides align to TRBD2. Per the germline V gene, CDR1 is MGHDK and CDR2 is SYGVNS. This CDR3 contains 17 residues. The ends lost 9 bases at V and 3 bases at J; junction bases unmatched: 18. The CDR3 DNA is TGTGCCAGTACGAAAACCTTGGAGGGAGGGCGAACAGATACGCAGTATTTT. This sequence encodes CASTKTLEGGRTDTQYF.

This sequence joins TRBV2 and TRBJ2-5; TRBD2 matches at 14 bases. Germline loops: CDR1 SNHLY, CDR2 FYNNEI. V was clipped by 6 bases and J by 11 bases; unmatched bases: 11. The CDR3 is 15 amino acids. CDR3 DNA sequence: TGTGCCAGCAGGATGGGACTAGCGGGAGCCTGGGAGCAGTACTTC. This codes for CASRMGLAGAWEQYF.

The chain joins TRBV18 to TRBJ1-4; the D is unclear. Trimming stripped 6 bases from V and 6 bases from J, with 17 bases between. Germline CDR1 is KGHSH and CDR2 is LQKENI. The CDR3 consists of 15 residues. The CDR3 here is CASSPSEILYEKLFF. CDR3 nucleotide sequence: TGTGCCAGCTCCCCAAGCGAAATATTATATGAAAAACTGTTTTTT.

J is TRBJ1-3 and V is TRBV6-1; 7 bases match TRBD1. V trimming: 4 bases; J trimming: 2 bases; junction bases outside the gene matches: 5. Germline-derived CDR1 and CDR2 are MNHNS and SASEGT. The CDR3 spans 15 residues. CDR3 DNA sequence: TGTGCCAGCAGTGGCGGGACAGAAACTGGAAACACCATATATTTT. It specifies CASSGGTETGNTIYF.

The genes are TRBV19 and TRBJ2-1, with D perhaps TRBD2 (5 bases). Germline V gives CDR1 LNHDA, CDR2 SQIVND (reference sequence). This CDR3 contains 16 residues. The V gene lost 4 bases and the J gene lost 0 bases, with 13 bases spanning the gap. The CDR3 bases are TGTGCCAGTAGTACTCAGAGGGAGAGCTCCTACAATGAGCAGTTCTTC. Residues: CASSTQRESSYNEQFF. Looking up the rest from reference TRBV19 and TRBJ2-1 gives the full variable domain: DGGITQSPKYLFRKEGQNVTLSCEQNLNHDAMYWYRQDPGQGLRLIYYSQIVNDFQKGDIAEGYSVSREKKESFPLTVTSAQKNPTAFYLCASSTQRESSYNEQFFGPGTRLTVL.

A word on this clone: The same CDR3 is also encoded by other DNA sequences in this sample. The V and J genes are TRBV7-9 and TRBJ2-5, with 8 nucleotides matching TRBD2. TRBJ2-7 matches the DNA end more closely, so the J call is doubtful. Germline CDR1 SEHNR, CDR2 FQNEAQ (reference sequence). The CDR3 has 13 amino acids. CDR3 loop: CASSKRELYEQYF. CDR3 nucleotide sequence: TGTGCCAGCAGTAAGCGGGAGCTGTACGAGCAGTACTTC.